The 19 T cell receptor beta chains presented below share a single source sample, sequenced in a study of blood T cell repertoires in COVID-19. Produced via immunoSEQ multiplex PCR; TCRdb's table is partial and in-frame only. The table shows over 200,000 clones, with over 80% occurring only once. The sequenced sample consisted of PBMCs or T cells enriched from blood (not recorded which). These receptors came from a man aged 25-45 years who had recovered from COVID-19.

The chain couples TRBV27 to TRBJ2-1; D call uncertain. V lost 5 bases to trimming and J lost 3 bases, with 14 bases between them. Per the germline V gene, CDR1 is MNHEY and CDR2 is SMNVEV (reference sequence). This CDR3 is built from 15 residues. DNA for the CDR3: TGTGCCAGCAGTCGGTATGGTAGCCTCTACAATGAGCAGTTCTTC. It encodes CASSRYGSLYNEQFF.

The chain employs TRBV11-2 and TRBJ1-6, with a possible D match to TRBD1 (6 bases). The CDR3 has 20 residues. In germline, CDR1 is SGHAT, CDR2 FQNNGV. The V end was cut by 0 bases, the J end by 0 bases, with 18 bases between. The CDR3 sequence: CASSLEPGHVRSSYNSPLHF. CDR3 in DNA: TGTGCCAGCAGCTTAGAGCCGGGACACGTTAGGAGCTCCTATAATTCACCCCTCCACTTT. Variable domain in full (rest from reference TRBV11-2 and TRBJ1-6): EAGVAQSPRYKIIEKRQSVAFWCNPISGHATLYWYQQILGQGPKLLIQFQNNGVVDDSQLPKDRFSAERLKGVDSTLKIQPAKLEDSAVYLCASSLEPGHVRSSYNSPLHFGNGTRLTVT.

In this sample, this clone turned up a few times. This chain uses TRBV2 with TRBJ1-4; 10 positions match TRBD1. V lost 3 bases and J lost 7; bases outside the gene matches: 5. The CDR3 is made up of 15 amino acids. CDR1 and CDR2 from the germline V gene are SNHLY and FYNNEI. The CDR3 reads CASSDVDRGSEKLFF. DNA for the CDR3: TGTGCCAGCAGTGACGTGGACAGGGGGAGTGAAAAACTGTTTTTT.

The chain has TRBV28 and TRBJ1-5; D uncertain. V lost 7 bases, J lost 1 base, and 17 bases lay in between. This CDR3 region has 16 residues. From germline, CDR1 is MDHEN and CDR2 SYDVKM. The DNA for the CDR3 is TGTGCCAGCAACCCCTCCCCATTGGGCAGCAATCAGCCCCAGCATTTT. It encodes CASNPSPLGSNQPQHF.

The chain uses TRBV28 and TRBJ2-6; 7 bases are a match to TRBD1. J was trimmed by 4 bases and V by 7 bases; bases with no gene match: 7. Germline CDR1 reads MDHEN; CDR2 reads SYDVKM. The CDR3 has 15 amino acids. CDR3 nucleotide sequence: TGTGCCAGCATCGGCACAGGGGTAGGGGCCAACGTCCTGACTTTC. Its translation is CASIGTGVGANVLTF.

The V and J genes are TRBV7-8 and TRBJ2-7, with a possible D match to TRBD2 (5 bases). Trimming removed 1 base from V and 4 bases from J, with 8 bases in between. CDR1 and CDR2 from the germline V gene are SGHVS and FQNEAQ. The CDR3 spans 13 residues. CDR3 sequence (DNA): TGTGCCAGCAGCTTAGGAGGGTTTTACGAGCAGTACTTC. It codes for CASSLGGFYEQYF.

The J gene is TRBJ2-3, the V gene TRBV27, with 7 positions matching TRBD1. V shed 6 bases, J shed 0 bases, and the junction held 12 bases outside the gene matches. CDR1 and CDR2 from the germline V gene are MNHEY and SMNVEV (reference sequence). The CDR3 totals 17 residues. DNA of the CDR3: TGTGCCAGCAGGGGCATTCTTAGACAGGGTAGCACAGATACGCAGTATTTT. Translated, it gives CASRGILRQGSTDTQYF.

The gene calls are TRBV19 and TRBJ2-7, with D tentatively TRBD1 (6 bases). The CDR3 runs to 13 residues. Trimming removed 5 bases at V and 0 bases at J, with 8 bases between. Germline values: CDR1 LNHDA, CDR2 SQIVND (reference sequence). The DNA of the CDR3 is TGTGCCAGTAGTCAGGGGAGCTCCTACGAGCAGTACTTC. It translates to CASSQGSSYEQYF.

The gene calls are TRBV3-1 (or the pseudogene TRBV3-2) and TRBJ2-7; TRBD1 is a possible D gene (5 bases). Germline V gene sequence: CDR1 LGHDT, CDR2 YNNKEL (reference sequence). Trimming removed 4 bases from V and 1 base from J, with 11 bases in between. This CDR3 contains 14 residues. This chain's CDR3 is CASSLGAGSYEQYF. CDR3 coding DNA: TGTGCCAGCAGCCTAGGGGCAGGGTCCTACGAGCAGTACTTC.

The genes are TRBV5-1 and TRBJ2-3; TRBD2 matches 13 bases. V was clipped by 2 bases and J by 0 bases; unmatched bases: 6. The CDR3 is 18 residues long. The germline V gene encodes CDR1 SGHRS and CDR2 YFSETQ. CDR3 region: CASSLVTSGRGSTDTQYF. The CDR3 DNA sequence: TGCGCCAGCAGCTTAGTTACTAGCGGGAGGGGCAGCACAGATACGCAGTATTTT. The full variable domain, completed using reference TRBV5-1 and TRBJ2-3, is KAGVTQTPRYLIKTRGQQVTLSCSPISGHRSVSWYQQTPGQGLQFLFEYFSETQRNKGNFPGRFSGRQFSNSRSEMNVSTLELGDSALYLCASSLVTSGRGSTDTQYFGPGTRLTVL.

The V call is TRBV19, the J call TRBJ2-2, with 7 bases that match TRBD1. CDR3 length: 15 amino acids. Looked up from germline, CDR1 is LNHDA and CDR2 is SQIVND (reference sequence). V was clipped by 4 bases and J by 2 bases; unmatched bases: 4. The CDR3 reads CASSTDRSNTGELFF. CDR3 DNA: TGTGCCAGTAGTACGGACAGGAGCAACACCGGGGAGCTGTTTTTT.

The CDR3 here is CASRQGLSGELFF. CDR3 coding DNA: TGTGCCAGCAGACAGGGCTTATCCGGGGAGCTGTTTTTT. The chain couples TRBV6-5 to TRBJ2-2, with D possibly TRBD1 on 6 matching bases. This CDR3 contains 13 residues. The V end lost 6 bases, the J end lost 6 bases, and 11 bases lay between the germline ends. From germline, CDR1 is MNHEY and CDR2 SVGAGI.

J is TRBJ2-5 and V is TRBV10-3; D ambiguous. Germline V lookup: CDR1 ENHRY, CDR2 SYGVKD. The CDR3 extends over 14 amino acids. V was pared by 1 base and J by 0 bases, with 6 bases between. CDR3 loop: CAISEYVDQETQYF. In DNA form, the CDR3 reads TGTGCCATCAGTGAGTACGTAGACCAAGAGACCCAGTACTTC.

CDR3 in DNA: TGTGCCACCAGTGATTCAGGGGGCCTTCAGCCCCAGCATTTT. As protein: CATSDSGGLQPQHF. This sequence joins TRBV24-1 and TRBJ1-5; 8 bases are shared with TRBD1. The length of the CDR3 is 14 residues. Germline V CDR1 and CDR2: KGHDR, SFDVKD. The V and J ends lost 2 bases and 6 bases, in that order; junction bases with no gene match: 2.

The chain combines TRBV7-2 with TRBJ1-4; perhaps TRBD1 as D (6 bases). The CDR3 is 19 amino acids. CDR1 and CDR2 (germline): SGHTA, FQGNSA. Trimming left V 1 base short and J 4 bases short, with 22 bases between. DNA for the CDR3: TGTGCCAGCAGCTTAGAACAGGCAGGGGAAGGCTGTCGTAATGAAAAACTGTTTTTT. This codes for CASSLEQAGEGCRNEKLFF.

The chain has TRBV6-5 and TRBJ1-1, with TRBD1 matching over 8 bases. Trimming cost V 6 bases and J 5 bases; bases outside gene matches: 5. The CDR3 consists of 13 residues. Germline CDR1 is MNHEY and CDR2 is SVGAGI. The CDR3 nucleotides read TGTGCCAGCAGACTGACAGGGGTTACTGAAGCTTTCTTT. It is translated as CASRLTGVTEAFF.

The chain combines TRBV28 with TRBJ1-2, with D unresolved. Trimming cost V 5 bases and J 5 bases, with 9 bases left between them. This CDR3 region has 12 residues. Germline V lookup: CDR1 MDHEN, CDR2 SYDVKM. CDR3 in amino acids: CASSVRQYGYTF. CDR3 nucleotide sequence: TGTGCCAGCAGTGTCCGTCAGTATGGCTACACCTTC.

The CDR3 sequence is CASSEFWRDDTIYF. The CDR3 DNA reads TGTGCCAGCAGTGAATTTTGGAGGGATGACACCATATATTTT. V and J are TRBV25-1 and TRBJ1-3; D is undetermined. V shed 1 base and J shed 8 bases, with 12 bases lying between them. This CDR3 region has 14 residues. The germline gives CDR1 MGHDK, CDR2 SYGVNS.

The CDR3 nucleotides are TGTGCCAGCAGTTACCAGGGGCTCTATCAAAAAGCTTTCTTT. Protein: CASSYQGLYQKAFF. V is TRBV6-5 and J is TRBJ1-1; TRBD1 might be the D (6 bases). Germline CDR1 reads MNHEY; CDR2 reads SVGAGI. This CDR3 contains 14 residues. V lost 2 bases and J lost 9, with 16 bases in between.